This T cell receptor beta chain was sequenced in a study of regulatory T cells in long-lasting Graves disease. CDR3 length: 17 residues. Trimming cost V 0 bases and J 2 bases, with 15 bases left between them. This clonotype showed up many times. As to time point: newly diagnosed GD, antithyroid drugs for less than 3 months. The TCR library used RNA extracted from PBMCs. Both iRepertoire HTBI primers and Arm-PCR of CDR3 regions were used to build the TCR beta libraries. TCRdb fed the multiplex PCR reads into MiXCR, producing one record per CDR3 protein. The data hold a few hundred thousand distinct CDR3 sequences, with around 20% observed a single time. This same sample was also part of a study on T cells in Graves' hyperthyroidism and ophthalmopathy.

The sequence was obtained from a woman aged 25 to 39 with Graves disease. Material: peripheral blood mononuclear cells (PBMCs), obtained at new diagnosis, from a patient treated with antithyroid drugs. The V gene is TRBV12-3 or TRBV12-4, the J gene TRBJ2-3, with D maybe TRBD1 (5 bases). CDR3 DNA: TGTGCCAGCAGTTTAGCGCTAGGGCAGGGTTCCACAGATACGCAGTATTTT. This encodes CASSLALGQGSTDTQYF.